Each of the 19 T cell receptor beta chains below was sequenced from the same sample in a study of blood T cell repertoires in COVID-19. Clones were sequenced by immunoSEQ multiplex PCR, and TCRdb holds only the in-frame ones, with some missing. Among approximately 170,000 clones listed, 88% were seen once. Sequencing was performed on PBMCs or T cells enriched from blood (not recorded which). These receptor sequences come from a woman between 18 and 29 years old who had recovered from COVID-19.

The genes are TRBV24-1 and TRBJ2-1, with TRBD2 identical over 11 bases. The CDR3 is 18 residues long. Losses at the gene ends were 3 bases for V and 8 bases for J; bases not matched to a gene: 14. Looked up from germline, CDR1 is KGHDR and CDR2 is SFDVKD. CDR3 bases: TGTGCCACCAGTGATACTGGGGGTAGCGGGAGGGTTAGCGATGAGCAGTTCTTC. This encodes CATSDTGGSGRVSDEQFF.

In its sample, this clone was seen a few times. The chain couples TRBV2 to TRBJ2-7; D not resolved. V gave up 7 bases and J gave up 4 bases, with 11 bases separating them. In germline, CDR1 is SNHLY, CDR2 FYNNEI. This CDR3 is 12 amino acids long. The CDR3 loop reads CASKTDLYEQYF. CDR3 bases: TGTGCCAGCAAAACAGATTTGTACGAGCAGTACTTC.

This chain connects TRBV6-5 to TRBJ1-2; 9 bases fit TRBD1. The J segment lost 7 bases and the V segment lost 4 bases, leaving 4 bases of the junction unmatched. The CDR3 is 13 amino acids. Germline assignment: CDR1 MNHEY and CDR2 SVGAGI. CDR3 residues: CASSLQGAPGYTF. Written as DNA, the CDR3 is TGTGCCAGCAGTTTACAGGGGGCGCCTGGCTACACCTTC.

This clone came up once. The gene calls are TRBV3-1 (or the pseudogene TRBV3-2) and TRBJ1-4; TRBD1 matches 8 bases. The CDR3 runs 15 residues. V trimming: 3 bases; J trimming: 6 bases; junction bases outside the gene matches: 6. Germline loops: CDR1 LGHDT, CDR2 YNNKEL (reference sequence). The CDR3 nucleotides read TGTGCCAGCAGCCAGGGAGACAGGGGACATGAAAAACTGTTTTTT. Residues: CASSQGDRGHEKLFF.

V gene TRBV6-4 combines with J gene TRBJ2-2; possibly TRBD1 for D (6 bases). V gave up 5 bases and J gave up 3 bases, with 13 bases separating them. The CDR3 loop spans 15 amino acids. CDR1 is MRHNA and CDR2 is SNTAGT in the germline V gene. The CDR3, as DNA: TGTGCCAGCAGTTCCGAAGGGGGTTACACCGGGGAGCTGTTTTTT. Translation gives CASSSEGGYTGELFF.

This clone was counted a few times. This rearrangement joins TRBV10-2 to TRBJ1-1; D unresolved. Germline CDR1 is WSHSY and CDR2 is SAAADI. This CDR3 contains 14 residues. V was pared by 2 bases and J by 1 base, with 8 bases between. CDR3 residues: CASSEPEANTEAFF. The CDR3 coding sequence is TGCGCCAGCAGTGAGCCAGAGGCGAACACTGAAGCTTTCTTT.

This sequence joins TRBV19 and TRBJ1-4; 7 bases are shared with TRBD1. Germline-derived CDR1 and CDR2 are LNHDA and SQIVND (reference sequence). The CDR3 runs 14 residues. V was pared by 7 bases and J by 8 bases, with 10 bases of the junction left unmatched. The CDR3 sequence: CASTRQGAAEKLFF. In nucleotides, the CDR3 is TGTGCCAGTACTAGACAGGGAGCGGCGGAAAAACTGTTTTTT.

The chain carries TRBV29-1 and TRBJ1-2; 7 positions match TRBD1. Germline assignment: CDR1 SQVTM and CDR2 ANQGSEA. The V and J ends lost 7 bases and 4 bases, in that order; junction bases with no gene match: 3. This CDR3 is 11 amino acids long. CDR3 DNA: TGCAGCGCCCGGGACAGCTATGGCTACACCTTC. Its translation is CSARDSYGYTF.

This chain uses TRBV10-3 with TRBJ1-5; the D gene is possibly TRBD1 (6 bases). V lost 3 bases and J lost 4, with 10 bases in between. The CDR3 has 14 amino acids. CDR1 and CDR2 (germline): ENHRY, SYGVKD. DNA of the CDR3: TGTGCCATCAGTGATAGGGGGGGAAATCAGCCCCAGCATTTT. Translation: CAISDRGGNQPQHF.

V is TRBV4-3 and J is TRBJ1-4; TRBD1 aligns across 8 bases. The CDR3 length is 16 residues. Germline V gives CDR1 LGHNA, CDR2 YSLEER. V lost 0 bases, J lost 8 bases, and 8 bases stayed unmatched. CDR3 DNA sequence: TGCGCCAGCAGCCAAGATGTAGGACAGGGAGCAGAAAAACTGTTTTTT. Protein product: CASSQDVGQGAEKLFF.

The chain uses TRBV12-3 or TRBV12-4 and TRBJ1-1, with D unresolved. V lost 0 bases to trimming and J lost 4 bases, with 6 bases between them. The CDR3 runs to 13 residues. CDR3 amino acids: CASSLALGTEAFF. The CDR3 coding sequence is TGTGCCAGCAGTTTAGCGCTCGGCACTGAAGCTTTCTTT.

This chain uses TRBV10-2 with TRBJ1-1; 9 bases map to TRBD1. V gave up 2 bases and J gave up 4 bases; unmatched junction bases: 8. From germline, CDR1 is WSHSY and CDR2 SAAADI. This CDR3 comprises 16 residues. The CDR3 reads CASSEARGTGSTEAFF. Written as DNA, the CDR3 is TGCGCCAGCAGTGAGGCTAGGGGGACAGGGTCCACTGAAGCTTTCTTT.

The chain employs TRBV18 and TRBJ1-6, with unresolved D. The CDR3 has 15 residues. From germline, CDR1 is KGHSH and CDR2 LQKENI. The V end lost 6 bases, the J end lost 5 bases, and 14 bases lay between the germline ends. The CDR3 coding sequence is TGTGCCAGCTCCCCCGGGATTACTAATAATTCACCCCTCCACTTT. Translating gives CASSPGITNNSPLHF. Based on the CDR3 plus reference TRBV18 and TRBJ1-6, the full variable domain is NAGVMQNPRHLVRRRGQEARLRCSPMKGHSHVYWYRQLPEEGLKFMVYLQKENIIDESGMPKERFSAEFPKEGPSILRIQQVVRGDSAAYFCASSPGITNNSPLHFGNGTRLTVT.

This clone came up once. The chain couples TRBV7-9 to TRBJ1-1; D uncertain. Germline loops: CDR1 SEHNR, CDR2 FQNEAQ (reference sequence). The CDR3 contains 13 residues. Trimming cost V 4 bases and J 1 base, with 7 bases left between them. Written as DNA, the CDR3 is TGTGCCAGCAGCTCCAGGAAGAACACTGAAGCTTTCTTT. It specifies CASSSRKNTEAFF.

This chain joins TRBV27 and TRBJ2-3; 9 bases line up with TRBD2. This CDR3 region has 15 residues. Germline CDR1 MNHEY, CDR2 SMNVEV (reference sequence). Trimming took 3 bases from V and 1 from J; bases not matched to a gene: 2. The CDR3 nucleotides are TGTGCCAGCAGTTTTTGGACTAGCGGCACAGATACGCAGTATTTT. It yields the protein CASSFWTSGTDTQYF.

The rearrangement joins TRBV7-8 to TRBJ2-7; possible D gene TRBD1, 5 bases. V lost 3 bases to trimming and J lost 0 bases, with 24 bases between them. The CDR3 spans 19 residues. Germline V gene data show CDR1 as SGHVS and CDR2 as FQNEAQ. This CDR3 reads CASSFRETEVIGFSYEQYF. The CDR3 nucleotides read TGTGCCAGCAGCTTCAGGGAAACAGAAGTAATCGGCTTCTCCTACGAGCAGTACTTC.

The chain links TRBV7-7 to TRBJ2-5, with D perhaps matching TRBD2 (6 bases). Germline CDR1 and CDR2: SSHAT and FNYEAQ (reference sequence). Trimming shortened V by 11 bases and J by 0 bases, and 16 bases separated the two germline ends. This CDR3 has 14 amino acids. In DNA form, the CDR3 reads TGTGCCTGGAGGGTGCTGAGGTACCAAGAGACCCAGTACTTC. Its translation is CAWRVLRYQETQYF.

The chain joins TRBV6-6 to TRBJ2-2, with D tentatively TRBD2 (6 bases). Trimming took 6 bases from V and 1 from J, leaving 15 bases between them. The germline CDR1 and CDR2 sequences are MNHNY and SVGAGI (reference sequence). The CDR3 loop spans 16 amino acids. The CDR3 nucleotides are TGTGCCAGCAGACCGGGTGGGGGGAAGAACACCGGGGAGCTGTTTTTT. Translation gives CASRPGGGKNTGELFF.

V gene TRBV10-1 combines with J gene TRBJ1-1, with a tentative D call TRBD1 (5 bases). The V end was cut by 4 bases, the J end by 5 bases, with 11 bases between. The germline gives CDR1 WNHNN, CDR2 SYGVQD (reference sequence). This CDR3 contains 13 residues. The CDR3 sequence is CASSARAGTEAFF. The CDR3 DNA sequence: TGCGCCAGCAGTGCCAGGGCGGGGACTGAAGCTTTCTTT.